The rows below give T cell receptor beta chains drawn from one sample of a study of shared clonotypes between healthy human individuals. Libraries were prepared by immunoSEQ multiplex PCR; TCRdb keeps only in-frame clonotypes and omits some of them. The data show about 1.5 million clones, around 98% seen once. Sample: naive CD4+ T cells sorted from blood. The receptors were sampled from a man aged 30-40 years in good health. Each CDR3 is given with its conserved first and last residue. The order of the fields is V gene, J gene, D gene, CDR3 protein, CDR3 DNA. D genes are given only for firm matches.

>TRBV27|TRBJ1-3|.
CASSFARGNTIYF
TGTGCCAGCAGTTTTGCCAGGGGAAACACCATATATTTT
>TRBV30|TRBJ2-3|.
CAWSVRVEDTQYF
TGTGCCTGGAGTGTACGGGTAGAGGATACGCAGTATTTT
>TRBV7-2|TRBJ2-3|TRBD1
CASSRQGSTDTQYF
TGTGCCAGCAGCCGACAGGGCAGCACAGATACGCAGTATTTT
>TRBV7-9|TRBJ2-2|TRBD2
CASSFRRLAGGNTGELFF
TGTGCCAGCAGCTTTAGGCGACTAGCGGGAGGGAACACCGGGGAGCTGTTTTTT
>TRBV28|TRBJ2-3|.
CASSSAAQSDTQYF
TGTGCCAGCAGTTCCGCCGCTCAGAGCGATACGCAGTATTTT
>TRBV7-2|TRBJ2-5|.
CASSLLPTLSGAGGETQYF
TGTGCCAGCAGCCTCTTGCCCACACTCTCAGGGGCCGGGGGGGAGACCCAGTACTTC
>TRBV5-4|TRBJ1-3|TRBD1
CASSPGQGRGSGNTIYF
TGTGCCAGCAGCCCGGGACAGGGAAGGGGCTCTGGAAACACCATATATTTT
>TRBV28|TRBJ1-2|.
CASNGVNYGYTF
TGTGCCAGCAACGGGGTTAACTATGGCTACACCTTC
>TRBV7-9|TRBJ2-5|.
CASSLEGTQYF
TGTGCCAGCAGCTTAGAGGGGACCCAGTACTTC
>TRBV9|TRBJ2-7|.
CASSVAWSTVYEQYF
TGTGCCAGCAGCGTAGCGTGGAGTACGGTTTACGAGCAGTACTTC